One and the same sample provided the 31 T cell receptor beta chains below, sequenced in a study of sequential checkpoint blockade in melanoma. The sample's treatment: randomized to nivolumab then ipilimumab (arm A) or the reverse (arm B). Assay used: immunoSEQ multiplex PCR; TCRdb lists only in-frame clones, some missing. The table records some 11,000 clones, 69% of them present only once. Sequenced here: CD8+ T cells sorted from blood (inferred from file names), sampled from a patient given nivolumab and ipilimumab in sequence. The receptors originated from a human donor with melanoma.

The chain is built from TRBV2 and TRBJ2-7; the D is unclear. The V and J ends lost 6 bases and 5 bases respectively, with 8 bases between them. The CDR3 length is 11 residues. Germline assignment: CDR1 SNHLY and CDR2 FYNNEI. CDR3 bases: TGTGCCAGCAGGTGGGCCAACGAGCAGTACTTC. Residues: CASRWANEQYF.

The V gene is TRBV5-4, the J gene TRBJ2-7, with 10 bases aligning to TRBD2. The V gene's germline CDR1 is SGHNT and CDR2 YYREEE (reference sequence). With 4 bases clipped from V and 4 bases from J, the junction kept 8 bases outside the gene matches. The CDR3 consists of 15 residues. CDR3 bases: TGTGCCAGCAGCCCTGGCTCTAGCGGGGGATACGAGCAGTACTTC. Its protein product is CASSPGSSGGYEQYF.

This clone was observed once. The rearrangement links TRBV4-3 to TRBJ2-1, with a weak D call TRBD1 (5 bases). V gave up 0 bases and J gave up 4 bases, with 16 bases separating them. The CDR3 length is 17 residues. Germline V CDR1 and CDR2: LGHNA, YSLEER. CDR3 loop: CASSQDGEGDFYNEQFF. CDR3 nucleotides: TGCGCCAGCAGCCAAGATGGCGAAGGGGATTTTTACAATGAGCAGTTCTTC.

In regard to this clone: This CDR3 is also generated by other DNA sequences in the sample. The chain carries TRBV5-6 and TRBJ2-7; no clear D gene. The CDR3 is 14 amino acids. Germline CDR1 and CDR2: SGHDT and YYEEEE. Deletions cut 0 bases from V and 1 base from J, with 8 bases between. CDR3 sequence reads: CASSLGPGSYEQYF. CDR3 nucleotide sequence: TGTGCCAGCAGCTTGGGGCCAGGTTCCTACGAGCAGTACTTC.

This clone was counted a few times. The chain's CDR3 is CASSHRFLTYRGSGYTF. The CDR3 region has the DNA TGCGCCAGCAGCCACCGGTTTTTGACATACAGGGGCAGCGGCTACACCTTC. This rearrangement joins TRBV5-1 to TRBJ1-2; 7 positions match TRBD1. The germline V gene encodes CDR1 SGHRS and CDR2 YFSETQ. V gave up 4 bases and J gave up 8 bases; unmatched junction bases: 20. The CDR3 has 17 amino acids.

This clone is judged medium-sized. The chain couples TRBV2 to TRBJ2-3; 7 nucleotides line up with TRBD2. The CDR3 loop spans 13 amino acids. CDR1 SNHLY and CDR2 FYNNEI come from the germline V gene. The V and J ends lost 6 bases and 11 bases, in that order; junction bases with no gene match: 11. In DNA, the CDR3 is TGTGCCAGCAGACCCGGGACTAACTATAAGCAGTATTTT. Translating gives CASRPGTNYKQYF. The full variable domain, with the rest looked up from reference TRBV2 and TRBJ2-3, is EPEVTQTPSHQVTQMGQEVILRCVPISNHLYFYWYRQILGQKVEFLVSFYNNEISEKSEIFDDQFSVERPDGSNFTLKIRSTKLEDSAMYFCASRPGTNYKQYFGPGTRLTVL.

This clone is classed as medium-sized. This sequence joins TRBV5-6 and TRBJ2-1; 8 bases align to TRBD2. Trimming at V came to 4 bases and at J to 4 bases, leaving 7 bases not matched to a gene. CDR1 and CDR2 from the germline V gene are SGHDT and YYEEEE. The CDR3 is 15 residues long. The CDR3 spells CASSRGLAEYNEQFF. CDR3 DNA sequence: TGTGCCAGCAGCCGCGGACTAGCAGAGTACAATGAGCAGTTCTTC.

This chain connects TRBV4-3 to TRBJ2-3, with D maybe TRBD2 (6 bases). Trimming removed 2 bases at V and 3 bases at J, with 12 bases between. Germline assignment: CDR1 LGHNA and CDR2 YSLEER. The CDR3 has 15 amino acids. As DNA, the CDR3 is TGCGCCAGCAGCCAAAAGGTCCTAGCGACAGATACGCAGTATTTT. Protein: CASSQKVLATDTQYF.

The V call is TRBV9, the J call TRBJ2-1; TRBD1 might be the D (6 bases). Between the trimmed V and J ends, which lost 0 bases and 8 bases, there was a span of 15 bases. Germline CDR1 SGDLS, CDR2 YYNGEE. CDR3 length equals 15 residues. The CDR3 sequence is CASSVEGAGADEQFF. The CDR3 DNA is TGTGCCAGCAGCGTAGAAGGGGCAGGGGCGGATGAGCAGTTCTTC.

The chain carries TRBV27 and TRBJ1-1, with 9 bases identical to TRBD1. The germline CDR1 and CDR2 sequences are MNHEY and SMNVEV (reference sequence). The length of the CDR3 is 14 residues. After removal of 6 bases from V and 6 bases from J, the junction contained 8 bases not matched to a gene. CDR3 loop: CASSTTGGAPEAFF. As DNA, the CDR3 is TGTGCCAGCAGCACGACAGGGGGGGCGCCTGAAGCTTTCTTT.

The chain is built from TRBV5-4 and TRBJ1-2; no firm D call. Deletions cut 4 bases from V and 8 bases from J, with 15 bases between. This CDR3 is 13 amino acids long. Germline CDR1 and CDR2: SGHNT and YYREEE (reference sequence). This CDR3 reads CASSPGPSGGYTF. CDR3 nucleotide sequence: TGTGCCAGCAGCCCGGGTCCCTCGGGGGGCTACACCTTC.

The rearrangement joins TRBV9 to TRBJ1-2, with D perhaps matching TRBD1 (5 bases). Germline lookup yields CDR1 SGDLS and CDR2 YYNGEE. There are 14 residues in the CDR3. V lost 3 bases, J lost 5 bases, and 14 bases lay in between. The CDR3 nucleotides are TGTGCCAGCAGCGCAACACAGGCCCCATATGGCTACACCTTC. This codes for CASSATQAPYGYTF.

By proportion, this clone is medium-sized. The rearrangement joins TRBV21-1 to TRBJ1-6. TRBV21-1 is a pseudogene segment. The CDR3 runs 14 residues. The CDR3 sequence is CASWRSSYNSPLHF. The DNA of the CDR3 is TGTGCCAGCTGGAGGAGCTCCTATAATTCACCCCTCCACTTT.

The rearrangement links TRBV28 to TRBJ2-7; 8 bases fit TRBD2. CDR1 is MDHEN and CDR2 is SYDVKM in the germline V gene. The CDR3 has 14 amino acids. Trimming removed 6 bases from V and 4 bases from J; junction bases left unmatched: 8. Here the CDR3 reads CASSRLAGDYEQYF. CDR3 bases: TGTGCCAGCAGCCGGCTAGCGGGTGATTACGAGCAGTACTTC. Drawing the rest from reference TRBV28 and TRBJ2-7, the complete variable domain is DVKVTQSSRYLVKRTGEKVFLECVQDMDHENMFWYRQDPGLGLRLIYFSYDVKMKEKGDIPEGYSVSREKKERFSLILESASTNQTSMYLCASSRLAGDYEQYFGPGTRLTVT.

In its sample, this clone was seen a few times. The J gene is TRBJ2-7, the V gene TRBV4-3, with 8 bases aligning to TRBD2. Germline CDR1 reads LGHNA; CDR2 reads YSLEER. The CDR3 contains 15 residues. V dropped 1 base and J dropped 4; count of bases not matched to a gene: 6. CDR3 nucleotides: TGCGCCAGCAGCCAAGGTCCGGGAGGGCCTTACGAGCAGTACTTC. Translating it yields CASSQGPGGPYEQYF.

The chain combines TRBV2 with TRBJ2-7; D is uncertain. The CDR3 extends over 14 amino acids. CDR1 SNHLY and CDR2 FYNNEI come from the germline V gene. The V gene lost 3 bases and the J gene lost 6 bases, with 15 bases spanning the gap. CDR3 coding DNA: TGTGCCAGCAGTGACGTTATTGGGCAGTCCGAGCAGTACTTC. This gives the protein CASSDVIGQSEQYF. The entire variable domain, with the rest obtained from reference TRBV2 and TRBJ2-7, is as follows: EPEVTQTPSHQVTQMGQEVILRCVPISNHLYFYWYRQILGQKVEFLVSFYNNEISEKSEIFDDQFSVERPDGSNFTLKIRSTKLEDSAMYFCASSDVIGQSEQYFGPGTRLTVT.

This clone has just a few counts. The chain has TRBV4-1 and TRBJ1-2, with D perhaps matching TRBD1 (6 bases). From germline, CDR1 is MGHRA and CDR2 YSYEKL. V lost 0 bases and J lost 5, with 10 bases in between. The CDR3 is made up of 14 amino acids. In DNA form, the CDR3 reads TGCGCCAGCAGCCAAGAGGCAGGGGAGTATGGCTACACCTTC. This sequence encodes CASSQEAGEYGYTF.

This sequence joins TRBV9 and TRBJ2-5, with D tentatively TRBD2 (5 bases). CDR3 size: 13 residues. Trimming removed 3 bases from V and 5 bases from J, with 11 bases in between. Germline CDR1 and CDR2: SGDLS and YYNGEE. CDR3 sequence (DNA): TGTGCCAGCAGCGACCCCGGGGTCGAGACCCAGTACTTC. Encoded protein: CASSDPGVETQYF. The full variable domain, completed using reference TRBV9 and TRBJ2-5, is DSGVTQTPKHLITATGQRVTLRCSPRSGDLSVYWYQQSLDQGLQFLIQYYNGEERAKGNILERFSAQQFPDLHSELNLSSLELGDSALYFCASSDPGVETQYFGPGTRLLVL.

This chain links TRBV6-5 with TRBJ2-4; D might be TRBD1 (7 bases). V shed 1 base and J shed 7 bases, with 14 bases lying between them. The CDR3 has 15 amino acids. Germline V gene data show CDR1 as MNHEY and CDR2 as SVGAGI. For the CDR3, the DNA is TGTGCCAGCAGTTACTTGAGGGCAGGGGGGAACATTCAGTACTTC. Translated, it gives CASSYLRAGGNIQYF.

This clone was observed a handful of times. J is TRBJ1-1 and V is TRBV11-2; D gene unclear. Germline V gives CDR1 SGHAT, CDR2 FQNNGV. The V end was cut by 1 base, the J end by 0 bases, with 9 bases between. The CDR3 length is 15 residues. The DNA for the CDR3 is TGTGCCAGCAGCTTAGTAGACTCTCTGAACACTGAAGCTTTCTTT. It encodes CASSLVDSLNTEAFF.

This rearrangement joins TRBV6-9 to TRBJ1-4, with TRBD1 matching 7 bases. Germline assignment: CDR1 MNHGY and CDR2 SVAAGI. V trimming: 4 bases; J trimming: 4 bases; junction bases outside the gene matches: 21. The CDR3 has 20 residues. For the CDR3, the DNA is TGTGCCAGCAGTTCCCCGACAGGGTCTGGTCCCGAAGCCAATAATGAAAAACTGTTTTTT. Encoded protein: CASSSPTGSGPEANNEKLFF.

This clone was counted a few times. This chain uses TRBV19 with TRBJ1-1; no firm D call. Germline lookup yields CDR1 LNHDA and CDR2 SQIVND (reference sequence). Trimming took off 10 bases at V and 1 base at J, with 7 bases between the two ends. The CDR3 contains 11 residues. Here the CDR3 reads CATRGNTEAFF. The CDR3 coding sequence is TGTGCCACCCGGGGGAACACTGAAGCTTTCTTT.

The V call is TRBV27, the J call TRBJ2-1; 7 bases are shared with TRBD1. Germline trimming cut 9 bases from V and 0 bases from J; bases unmatched to any gene: 5. The CDR3 spans 14 residues. In germline, CDR1 is MNHEY, CDR2 SMNVEV (reference sequence). The CDR3 DNA reads TGTGCCAGTAAGGGGGCCGGCTCCTACAATGAGCAGTTCTTC. This sequence encodes CASKGAGSYNEQFF.

For the CDR3, the DNA is TGTGCCAGCAGCTCCCTTTTGAGCCTTGATTTCAATTCACCCCTCCACTTT. This encodes CASSSLLSLDFNSPLHF. The rearrangement links TRBV7-2 to TRBJ1-6; D remains ambiguous. CDR1 and CDR2 (germline): SGHTA, FQGNSA. V was trimmed by 4 bases and J by 7 bases, leaving 20 bases between them. This CDR3 is 17 amino acids long.

This clone was seen a handful of times. CDR3 DNA sequence: TGCAGCGTCGCCAGGGGGTCTAGCTACGAGCAGTACTTC. This sequence encodes CSVARGSSYEQYF. V is TRBV29-1 and J is TRBJ2-7; 7 bases map to TRBD1. Germline V gene data show CDR1 as SQVTM and CDR2 as ANQGSEA. This CDR3 is built from 13 residues. Trimming removed 6 bases from V and 3 bases from J; junction bases left unmatched: 8.

The chain employs TRBV9 and TRBJ2-5; 7 bases line up with TRBD2. Germline values: CDR1 SGDLS, CDR2 YYNGEE. The CDR3 contains 16 residues. J lost 5 bases, V lost 0 bases, and 10 bases had no gene match. The CDR3 DNA sequence: TGTGCCAGCAGCGTAGCTACGAGCGGGGTTGGGGAGACCCAGTACTTC. This gives the protein CASSVATSGVGETQYF. The complete variable domain, with remaining parts taken from reference TRBV9 and TRBJ2-5, reads DSGVTQTPKHLITATGQRVTLRCSPRSGDLSVYWYQQSLDQGLQFLIQYYNGEERAKGNILERFSAQQFPDLHSELNLSSLELGDSALYFCASSVATSGVGETQYFGPGTRLLVL.

This clone was recorded a few times. An end of the junction does not agree with germline; a read error may underlie this. The V gene is TRBV13, the J gene TRBJ2-7, with 11 bases matching TRBD2. The CDR3 totals 15 residues. Germline V gene sequence: CDR1 PRHDT, CDR2 FYEKMQ (reference sequence). The CDR3 nucleotides are TGCGCCAGCAGCCAAGCTAGCGGGGGGTCCTACGAGCAGTACTTC. Translation gives CASSQASGGSYEQYF.

V is TRBV4-3 and J is TRBJ1-1; 10 bases are a match to TRBD1. Germline assignment: CDR1 LGHNA and CDR2 YSLEER. The CDR3 sequence is 15 residues long. Trimming at V came to 3 bases and at J to 4 bases, leaving 5 bases not matched to a gene. CDR3 in amino acids: CASSQTWTGGTEAFF. CDR3 DNA: TGCGCCAGCAGCCAGACTTGGACAGGGGGCACTGAAGCTTTCTTT.

The rearrangement joins TRBV29-1 to TRBJ2-5; D is perhaps TRBD2 (5 bases). CDR3 length equals 14 residues. Trimming took 3 bases from V and 11 from J, leaving 22 bases between them. CDR1 and CDR2 (germline): SQVTM, ANQGSEA. CDR3 coding DNA: TGCAGCGTTGATCTTACCGCTAGCCCTACGGATCAGTACTTC. The encoded protein is CSVDLTASPTDQYF.

This chain uses TRBV25-1 with TRBJ1-1; TRBD1 might be the D (5 bases). Trimming left V 4 bases short and J 1 base short, with 13 bases between. The CDR3 has 15 amino acids. Germline CDR1 MGHDK, CDR2 SYGVNS. Written as DNA, the CDR3 is TGTGCCAGCAGTGGGCGCAGGGTGGGGAACACTGAAGCTTTCTTT. Translating it yields CASSGRRVGNTEAFF.

The rearrangement links TRBV28 to TRBJ2-2, with D possibly matching TRBD2 (5 bases). Between the trimmed V and J ends, which lost 5 bases and 4 bases, there was a span of 11 bases. CDR3 length equals 14 residues. CDR1 MDHEN and CDR2 SYDVKM come from the germline V gene. The CDR3 here is CASSNGLITGELFF. For the CDR3, the DNA is TGTGCCAGCAGTAACGGACTTATCACCGGGGAGCTGTTTTTT.